Each of the 16 T cell receptor beta chains below was sequenced from the same sample in a study of control samples from healthy donors and cancer patients. This table comes from immunoSEQ multiplex PCR, and its TCRdb copy is limited to in-frame clones, with some not included. The data show more than 100,000 clones, approximately 92% seen once. Sample: blood. These receptor sequences come from a man between 18 and 29 years old in good health.

Only one count was recorded for this clone. The CDR3 reads CATSGADPTTDTQYF. CDR3 in DNA: TGTGCCACCAGTGGTGCGGACCCCACCACAGATACGCAGTATTTT. The chain carries TRBV24-1 and TRBJ2-3; D is uncertain. The CDR3 is 15 residues long. V gave up 5 bases and J gave up 2 bases, with 13 bases separating them. CDR1 is KGHDR, CDR2 SFDVKD, per germline.

The genes are TRBV18 and TRBJ2-5, with unresolved D. The CDR3 sequence is 14 residues long. CDR1 is KGHSH and CDR2 is LQKENI in the germline V gene. The V end lost 6 bases, the J end lost 1 base, and 12 bases lay between the germline ends. CDR3 residues: CASSRTGFQETQYF. The CDR3 DNA reads TGTGCCAGCTCTCGGACGGGCTTCCAAGAGACCCAGTACTTC.

This chain joins TRBV27 and TRBJ2-1; 12 bases map to TRBD1. The CDR3 totals 16 residues. The ends lost 7 bases at V and 8 bases at J; junction bases unmatched: 12. The germline CDR1 and CDR2 sequences are MNHEY and SMNVEV (reference sequence). The CDR3 region is CASTRGRGTGGHEQFF. CDR3 DNA sequence: TGTGCCAGCACCCGCGGCCGGGGGACAGGGGGCCATGAGCAGTTCTTC.

This clone was observed a few times. The chain combines TRBV27 with TRBJ1-5, with D perhaps matching TRBD1 (5 bases). Per the germline V gene, CDR1 is MNHEY and CDR2 is SMNVEV (reference sequence). Trimming cost V 6 bases and J 1 base, with 10 bases left between them. The CDR3 totals 14 residues. CDR3 region: CASRLGVSNQPQHF. CDR3 bases: TGTGCCAGCAGACTGGGGGTAAGCAATCAGCCCCAGCATTTT.

V and J are TRBV7-3 and TRBJ2-7; maybe TRBD1 (6 bases). The V end was cut by 2 bases, the J end by 4 bases, with 15 bases between. The CDR3 extends over 15 amino acids. CDR1 and CDR2 (germline): SGHTA, FQGTGA. CDR3 amino acids: CASSLGGRGEYEQYV. The CDR3 nucleotides read TGTGCCAGCAGCTTAGGGGGCAGAGGGGAATACGAGCAGTACGTC.

This clone appeared a single time. CDR3 amino acids: CASSLSGDSGNTIYF. The CDR3 DNA reads TGCGCCAGCAGCTTGTCGGGTGACTCTGGAAACACCATATATTTT. The genes are TRBV5-1 and TRBJ1-3; D is ambiguous. Trimming stripped 1 base from V and 0 bases from J, with 8 bases between. CDR3 length: 15 residues. Germline-derived CDR1 and CDR2 are SGHRS and YFSETQ.

The gene calls are TRBV30 and TRBJ2-5; D not certain. The CDR3 loop spans 11 amino acids. The germline V gene encodes CDR1 GTSNPN and CDR2 SVGIG (reference sequence). Trimming shortened V by 2 bases and J by 5 bases, and 6 bases separated the two germline ends. The chain's CDR3 is CAWSMVETQYF. The CDR3 DNA is TGTGCCTGGAGTATGGTGGAGACCCAGTACTTC.

V is TRBV9 and J is TRBJ2-7, with 11 nucleotides matching TRBD1. With V trimmed by 6 bases and J by 4 bases, 9 bases remained unmatched. Germline V gives CDR1 SGDLS, CDR2 YYNGEE. The CDR3 length is 15 residues. This CDR3 is CASTEGQGDGYEQYF. DNA of the CDR3: TGTGCCAGCACCGAGGGACAGGGGGATGGGTACGAGCAGTACTTC.

This chain links TRBV9 with TRBJ2-2; 7 bases map to TRBD1. Germline V CDR1 and CDR2: SGDLS, YYNGEE. This CDR3 has 14 residues. Trimming removed 4 bases from V and 4 bases from J; junction bases left unmatched: 4. The CDR3 region has the DNA TGTGCCAGCAGCTCCACAGGGGTCACCGGGGAGCTGTTTTTT. Protein: CASSSTGVTGELFF.

This chain uses TRBV6-5 with TRBJ2-3; possible D gene TRBD1, 5 bases. The CDR3 extends over 13 amino acids. The V gene lost 5 bases and the J gene lost 4 bases, with 10 bases spanning the gap. Germline V gene data show CDR1 as MNHEY and CDR2 as SVGAGI. The CDR3 DNA reads as TGTGCCAGCAGTCCCCAGGGCCCAGATACGCAGTATTTT. As protein: CASSPQGPDTQYF.

This clone came up once. Here the CDR3 reads CASSGQHFTDTQYF. The CDR3 bases are TGTGCCAGCAGTGGCCAACACTTCACAGATACGCAGTATTTT. This chain joins TRBV9 and TRBJ2-3, with D unresolved. The length of the CDR3 is 14 residues. Germline CDR1 reads SGDLS; CDR2 reads YYNGEE. V was cut by 5 bases and J by 2 bases, with 12 bases left in between.

J is TRBJ2-3 and V is TRBV7-9; D possibly corresponds to TRBD2 (5 bases). The CDR3 extends over 13 amino acids. Trimming shortened V by 5 bases and J by 3 bases, and 9 bases separated the two germline ends. Per the germline V gene, CDR1 is SEHNR and CDR2 is FQNEAQ (reference sequence). CDR3 nucleotide sequence: TGTGCCAGCAGCACCGGGGTAACAGATACGCAGTATTTT. Translation: CASSTGVTDTQYF.

The chain has TRBV2 and TRBJ1-4; a weak D match, TRBD1 (6 bases). Germline loops: CDR1 SNHLY, CDR2 FYNNEI. The V end was cut by 0 bases, the J end by 5 bases, with 10 bases between. The CDR3 has 15 amino acids. The CDR3 nucleotides are TGTGCCAGCAGTGAAGCTCGGGGGCCAAATGAAAAACTGTTTTTT. It specifies CASSEARGPNEKLFF.

The chain employs TRBV11-2 and TRBJ2-3; D might be TRBD2 (5 bases). The CDR3 has 12 residues. CDR1 is SGHAT and CDR2 is FQNNGV in the germline V gene. Deletions cut 8 bases from V and 6 bases from J, with 12 bases between. The CDR3 protein is CASELARDTQYF. DNA of the CDR3: TGTGCCAGCGAGCTAGCCCGGGATACGCAGTATTTT.

This chain links TRBV9 with TRBJ2-3; D may be TRBD1 (6 bases). Germline lookup yields CDR1 SGDLS and CDR2 YYNGEE. The CDR3 is 16 amino acids. V lost 7 bases and J lost 3, with 21 bases in between. The CDR3: CASGTGNMGRTDTQYF. CDR3 nucleotide sequence: TGTGCCAGCGGAACAGGGAATATGGGGCGGACAGATACGCAGTATTTT.

The V call is TRBV18, the J call TRBJ2-3, with D tentatively TRBD2 (6 bases). The CDR3 totals 14 residues. Germline lookup yields CDR1 KGHSH and CDR2 LQKENI. Deletions cut 3 bases from V and 2 bases from J, with 9 bases between. CDR3 nucleotides: TGTGCCAGCTCACCGGGAGGAAACACAGATACGCAGTATTTT. It encodes CASSPGGNTDTQYF. The full variable domain, in which reference TRBV18 and TRBJ2-3 provide the parts outside the CDR3, is NAGVMQNPRHLVRRRGQEARLRCSPMKGHSHVYWYRQLPEEGLKFMVYLQKENIIDESGMPKERFSAEFPKEGPSILRIQQVVRGDSAAYFCASSPGGNTDTQYFGPGTRLTVL.